The 20 T cell receptor beta chains below all came from one sample that was sequenced in a study of shared clonotypes between healthy human individuals (dated by TCRdb to 2020 to 2021). Receptor libraries were prepared by the immunoSEQ multiplex PCR assay. In TCRdb, the immuneACCESS table is reduced to in-frame sequences with V and J assigned. These tables do not hold every clone; where another copy was compared, an unresolved V gene accounts for under half, and the others remain unexplained. The sample contains about half a million clones, around 80% of them found a single time. The ten largest clones represent over 9.5% of the sample. Input material: PBMCs. Receptor source: a woman in her forties in good health. Some clones in this sample may be carry-over from other donors' samples.

The chain has TRBV4-1 and TRBJ2-7; 7 nucleotides agree with TRBD2. J gave up 4 bases and V 4 bases, and 4 bases lay outside the gene matches. Germline V gene lookup returns CDR1 MGHRA and CDR2 YSYEKL. The CDR3 contains 13 residues. The CDR3 here is CASSPREAYEQYF. The CDR3 DNA sequence: TGCGCCAGCAGCCCACGGGAGGCTTACGAGCAGTACTTC.

V usage is TRBV27 and J usage is TRBJ1-2; the D gene is possibly TRBD1 (6 bases). Per germline, CDR1 MNHEY and CDR2 SMNVEV (reference sequence). CDR3 length: 13 residues. Trimming took off 5 bases at V and 6 bases at J, with 13 bases between the two ends. CDR3 amino acids: CASSTTGTNGYTF. CDR3 DNA sequence: TGTGCCAGCAGTACAACCGGGACAAATGGCTACACCTTC.

The gene calls are TRBV2 and TRBJ2-2, with D possibly being TRBD1 (6 bases). The CDR3 extends over 14 amino acids. V lost 5 bases and J lost 1, with 8 bases in between. The germline CDR1 and CDR2 sequences are SNHLY and FYNNEI. DNA for the CDR3: TGTGCCAGCAGTTGGGGGCTGAACACCGGGGAGCTGTTTTTT. This encodes CASSWGLNTGELFF. Full variable domain (missing parts from reference TRBV2 and TRBJ2-2): EPEVTQTPSHQVTQMGQEVILRCVPISNHLYFYWYRQILGQKVEFLVSFYNNEISEKSEIFDDQFSVERPDGSNFTLKIRSTKLEDSAMYFCASSWGLNTGELFFGEGSRLTVL.

The chain joins TRBV5-1 to TRBJ1-3; 7 bases map to TRBD1. Germline V gene sequence: CDR1 SGHRS, CDR2 YFSETQ. The CDR3 sequence is 14 residues long. The V and J ends lost 4 bases and 4 bases, in that order; junction bases with no gene match: 5. CDR3: CASSAGTEGNTIYF. In nucleotides, the CDR3 is TGCGCCAGCAGCGCCGGGACAGAAGGAAACACCATATATTTT.

In regard to this clone: Other DNA sequences from this sample encode an identical CDR3 as well. The chain combines TRBV27 with TRBJ2-7, with TRBD2 as a possible D gene (6 bases). Trimming left V 5 bases short and J 2 bases short, with 13 bases between. This CDR3 has 14 amino acids. From germline, CDR1 is MNHEY and CDR2 SMNVEV (reference sequence). For the CDR3, the DNA is TGTGCCAGCAGTCTAACGGGAGATCCCTACGAGCAGTACTTC. It yields the protein CASSLTGDPYEQYF.

The rearrangement links TRBV5-1 to TRBJ2-7; TRBD1 might be the D (6 bases). The germline CDR1 and CDR2 sequences are SGHRS and YFSETQ. The CDR3 spans 13 residues. With 4 bases removed from V and 3 bases from J, the gap between germline ends came to 11 bases. The CDR3 spells CASSVDSLYEQYF. The CDR3 DNA is TGCGCCAGCAGCGTGGACAGTCTCTACGAGCAGTACTTC. The variable domain in full, with the rest retrieved from reference TRBV5-1 and TRBJ2-7, is KAGVTQTPRYLIKTRGQQVTLSCSPISGHRSVSWYQQTPGQGLQFLFEYFSETQRNKGNFPGRFSGRQFSNSRSEMNVSTLELGDSALYLCASSVDSLYEQYFGPGTRLTVT.

V usage is TRBV9 and J usage is TRBJ2-2, with D unresolved. The CDR3 consists of 16 residues. Per the germline V gene, CDR1 is SGDLS and CDR2 is YYNGEE. Trimming took off 4 bases at V and 6 bases at J, with 19 bases between the two ends. The CDR3 sequence: CASSPRRATRPGELFF. In DNA, the CDR3 is TGTGCCAGCAGCCCTCGACGGGCAACTCGGCCCGGGGAGCTGTTTTTT.

A word on this clone: Other DNA sequences in the sample encode the same CDR3. V usage is TRBV6-5 and J usage is TRBJ2-2; D is ambiguous. The CDR3 length is 11 residues. Germline V gene data show CDR1 as MNHEY and CDR2 as SVGAGI. Trimming removed 6 bases from V and 3 bases from J, with 2 bases in between. The CDR3 DNA sequence: TGTGCCAGCAGCCACACCGGGGAGCTGTTTTTT. Translated: CASSHTGELFF.

The chain employs TRBV28 and TRBJ1-5; no reliable D call. Trimming left V 3 bases short and J 4 bases short, with 7 bases between. The CDR3 has 13 amino acids. Germline assignment: CDR1 MDHEN and CDR2 SYDVKM. The CDR3 sequence: CASSLVGNQPQHF. As DNA, the CDR3 is TGTGCCAGCAGTTTGGTCGGAAATCAGCCCCAGCATTTT.

This clone appeared a single time. The gene calls are TRBV15 and TRBJ2-7; the D gene is possibly TRBD2 (6 bases). Germline values: CDR1 LNHNV, CDR2 YYDKDF (reference sequence). Trimming stripped 4 bases from V and 2 bases from J, with 12 bases between. The CDR3 is 14 amino acids. The CDR3 DNA follows: TGTGCCACCAGCACCGGAGGGGTCCCCTACGAGCAGTACTTC. Amino acid sequence: CATSTGGVPYEQYF.

The CDR3 region has the DNA TGCAGTGCTGTTATGGGAGAGACCCAGTACTTC. The encoded protein is CSAVMGETQYF. This chain connects TRBV20-1 to TRBJ2-5; D call uncertain. Germline V CDR1 and CDR2: DFQATT, SNEGSKA (reference sequence). The CDR3 totals 11 residues. Trimming cost V 5 bases and J 4 bases, with 8 bases left between them.

The chain combines TRBV9 with TRBJ2-1, with D maybe TRBD2 (5 bases). Trimming took 1 base from V and 2 from J, leaving 10 bases between them. CDR1 is SGDLS and CDR2 is YYNGEE in the germline V gene. The length of the CDR3 is 15 residues. The CDR3 region is CASSVNSGTYNEQFF. The CDR3 nucleotides are TGTGCCAGCAGCGTAAATTCCGGGACCTACAATGAGCAGTTCTTC.

The chain employs TRBV7-7 and TRBJ2-5, with TRBD2 as a possible D gene (6 bases). Per germline, CDR1 SSHAT and CDR2 FNYEAQ (reference sequence). The V gene lost 7 bases and the J gene lost 1 base, with 10 bases spanning the gap. CDR3 length: 13 residues. The CDR3 protein is CASTLGGQETQYF. The CDR3, as DNA: TGTGCCAGCACCCTGGGGGGCCAAGAGACCCAGTACTTC.

The J gene is TRBJ1-1, the V gene TRBV5-1, with D maybe TRBD1 (5 bases). CDR3 length equals 13 residues. Trimming shortened V by 7 bases and J by 4 bases, and 14 bases separated the two germline ends. Germline V gene lookup returns CDR1 SGHRS and CDR2 YFSETQ. The CDR3 is CASYDSQGTEAFF. CDR3 in DNA: TGCGCCAGCTACGACAGCCAGGGCACTGAAGCTTTCTTT.

The V gene is TRBV7-9, the J gene TRBJ1-3, with D perhaps matching TRBD1 (5 bases). The CDR3 runs 15 residues. Per the germline V gene, CDR1 is SEHNR and CDR2 is FQNEAQ (reference sequence). Trimming cost V 5 bases and J 1 base, with 12 bases left between them. The CDR3 DNA reads as TGTGCCAGCAGCCGGCTTGGGACTTCTGGAAACACCATATATTTT. Amino acids: CASSRLGTSGNTIYF.

The rearrangement uses TRBV10-3 and TRBJ2-3, with TRBD2 matching 9 bases. The CDR3 totals 15 residues. Germline V gives CDR1 ENHRY, CDR2 SYGVKD. V lost 6 bases, J lost 3 bases, and 7 bases stayed unmatched. CDR3 region: CAIRVAGARTDTQYF. CDR3 in DNA: TGTGCCATCAGGGTAGCGGGAGCCCGGACAGATACGCAGTATTTT.

The genes are TRBV30 and TRBJ1-5; TRBD1 matches at 7 bases. With V trimmed by 4 bases and J by 6 bases, 12 bases remained unmatched. Germline lookup yields CDR1 GTSNPN and CDR2 SVGIG (reference sequence). The CDR3 runs 15 residues. The CDR3 region is CAWTRTGPGIQPQHF. The CDR3, as DNA: TGTGCCTGGACGAGGACAGGCCCAGGAATTCAGCCCCAGCATTTT.

This clone came up once. The chain carries TRBV19 and TRBJ1-2, with TRBD1 identical over 8 bases. V was clipped by 3 bases and J by 1 base; unmatched bases: 10. CDR1 is LNHDA, CDR2 SQIVND, per germline (reference sequence). The CDR3 length is 17 residues. CDR3 in DNA: TGTGCCAGTAGTATCGGATCGGGACAGGAGGGTAACTATGGCTACACCTTC. Translation: CASSIGSGQEGNYGYTF.

This clone has just a few counts. CDR3 in DNA: TGTGCCTGGAGTGTACTACTGGGAAAGAACACTGAAGCTTTCTTT. Encoded protein: CAWSVLLGKNTEAFF. The chain uses TRBV30 and TRBJ1-1; no definite D call. The germline V and J ends were trimmed by 0 bases and 1 base, with 12 bases remaining between them. The CDR3 totals 15 residues. Germline lookup yields CDR1 GTSNPN and CDR2 SVGIG (reference sequence).

The count of this clone is one. The chain carries TRBV28 and TRBJ2-1; D is perhaps TRBD2 (6 bases). The CDR3 totals 15 residues. Trimming cost V 2 bases and J 6 bases, with 14 bases left between them. The V gene's germline CDR1 is MDHEN and CDR2 SYDVKM. The CDR3 loop is CASSLSFGRGNEQFF. The CDR3 region has the DNA TGTGCCAGCAGTTTAAGTTTTGGGCGGGGCAATGAGCAGTTCTTC.